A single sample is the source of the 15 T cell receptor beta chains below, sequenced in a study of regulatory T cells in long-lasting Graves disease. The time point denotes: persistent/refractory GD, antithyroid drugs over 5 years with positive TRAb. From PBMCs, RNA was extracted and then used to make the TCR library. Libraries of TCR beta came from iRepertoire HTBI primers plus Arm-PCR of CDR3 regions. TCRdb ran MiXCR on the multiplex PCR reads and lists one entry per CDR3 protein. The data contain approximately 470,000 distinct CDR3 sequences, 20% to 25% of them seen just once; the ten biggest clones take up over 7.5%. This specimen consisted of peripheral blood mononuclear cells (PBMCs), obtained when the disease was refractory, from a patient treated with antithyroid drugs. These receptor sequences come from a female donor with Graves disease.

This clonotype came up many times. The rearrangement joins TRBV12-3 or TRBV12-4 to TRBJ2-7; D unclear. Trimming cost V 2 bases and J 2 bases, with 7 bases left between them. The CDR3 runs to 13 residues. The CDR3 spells CASSLHDPYEQYF. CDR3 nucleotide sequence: TGTGCCAGCAGTTTACACGACCCCTACGAGCAGTACTTC.

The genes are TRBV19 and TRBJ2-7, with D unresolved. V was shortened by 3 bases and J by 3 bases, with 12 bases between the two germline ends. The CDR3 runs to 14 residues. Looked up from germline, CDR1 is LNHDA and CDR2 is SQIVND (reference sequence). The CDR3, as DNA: TGTGCCAGTAGTATTGGGTCTATTTTCTACGAGCAGTACTTC. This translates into CASSIGSIFYEQYF.

The CDR3, as DNA: TGTGCCAGTAGGTCTTCGGACAGGAACTATGGCTACACCTTC. Its protein is CASRSSDRNYGYTF. The chain carries TRBV19 and TRBJ1-2; 7 bases are shared with TRBD1. The germline V gene has CDR1 LNHDA and CDR2 SQIVND (reference sequence). The CDR3 is 14 residues long. The junction had 6 bases not matched to a gene; V was cut back by 6 bases and J by 2 bases.

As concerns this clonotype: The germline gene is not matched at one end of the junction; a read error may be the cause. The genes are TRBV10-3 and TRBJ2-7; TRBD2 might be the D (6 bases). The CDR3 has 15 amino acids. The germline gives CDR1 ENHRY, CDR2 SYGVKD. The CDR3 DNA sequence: TGTGCCACCAGTGATGAGGGGAGGCCGCCTTACGAGCAGTACTTC. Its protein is CATSDEGRPPYEQYF.

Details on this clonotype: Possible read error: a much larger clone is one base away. The CDR3 here is CASSLGYRGGPYEQYF. The CDR3 coding sequence is TGTGCCAGCAGCTTAGGGTACAGGGGCGGCCCGTACGAGCAGTACTTC. The rearrangement uses TRBV7-8 and TRBJ2-7, with TRBD1 matching 7 bases. Germline V gives CDR1 SGHVS, CDR2 FQNEAQ. V shed 1 base, J shed 4 bases, and the junction held 10 bases outside the gene matches. This CDR3 has 16 amino acids.

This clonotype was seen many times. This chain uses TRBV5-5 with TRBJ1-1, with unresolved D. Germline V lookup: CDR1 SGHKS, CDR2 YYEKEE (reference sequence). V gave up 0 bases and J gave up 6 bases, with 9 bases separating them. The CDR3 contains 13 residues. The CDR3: CASSLGGYPEAFF. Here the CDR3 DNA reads TGTGCCAGCAGCTTGGGAGGGTACCCTGAAGCTTTCTTT.

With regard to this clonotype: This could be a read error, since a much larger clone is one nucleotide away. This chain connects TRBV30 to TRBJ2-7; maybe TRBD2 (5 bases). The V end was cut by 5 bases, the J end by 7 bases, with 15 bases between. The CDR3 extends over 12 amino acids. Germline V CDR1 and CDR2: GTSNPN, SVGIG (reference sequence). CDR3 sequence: CAWGGFSGEQYF. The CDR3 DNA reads TGTGCCTGGGGAGGCTTCTCCGGGGAGCAGTACTTC.

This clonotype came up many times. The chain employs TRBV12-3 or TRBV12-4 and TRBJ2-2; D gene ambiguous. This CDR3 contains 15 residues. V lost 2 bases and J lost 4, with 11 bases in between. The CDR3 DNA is TGTGCCAGCAGTTTAAGGCCCACGATCACCGGGGAGCTGTTTTTT. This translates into CASSLRPTITGELFF.

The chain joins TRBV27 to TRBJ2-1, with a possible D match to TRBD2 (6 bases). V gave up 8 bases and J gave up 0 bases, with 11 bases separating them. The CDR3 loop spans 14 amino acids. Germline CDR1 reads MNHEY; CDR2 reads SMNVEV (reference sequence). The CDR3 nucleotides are TGTGCCAGCGGTAGCGGTGGCTCCTACAATGAGCAGTTCTTC. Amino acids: CASGSGGSYNEQFF.

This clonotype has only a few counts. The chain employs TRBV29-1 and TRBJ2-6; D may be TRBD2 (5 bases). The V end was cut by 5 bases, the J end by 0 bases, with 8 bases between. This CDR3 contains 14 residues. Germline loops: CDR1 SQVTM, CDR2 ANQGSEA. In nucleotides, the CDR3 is TGCAGCGTTAGGGAGAGCTCTGGGGCCAACGTCCTGACTTTC. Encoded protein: CSVRESSGANVLTF.

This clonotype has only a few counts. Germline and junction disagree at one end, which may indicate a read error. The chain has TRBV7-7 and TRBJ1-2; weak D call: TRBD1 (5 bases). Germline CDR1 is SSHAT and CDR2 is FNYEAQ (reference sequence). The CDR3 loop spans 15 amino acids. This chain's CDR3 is CASSLSPEGDYGYTF. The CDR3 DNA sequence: TGTGCTAGCAGCTTATCCCCTGAAGGGGACTATGGCTACACCTTC.

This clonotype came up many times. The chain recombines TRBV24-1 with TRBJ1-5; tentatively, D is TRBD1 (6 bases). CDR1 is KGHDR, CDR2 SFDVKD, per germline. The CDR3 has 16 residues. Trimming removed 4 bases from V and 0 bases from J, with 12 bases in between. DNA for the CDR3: TGTGCCACCAGTGAGCCCGGACAGAGTAGCAATCAGCCCCAGCATTTT. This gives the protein CATSEPGQSSNQPQHF.

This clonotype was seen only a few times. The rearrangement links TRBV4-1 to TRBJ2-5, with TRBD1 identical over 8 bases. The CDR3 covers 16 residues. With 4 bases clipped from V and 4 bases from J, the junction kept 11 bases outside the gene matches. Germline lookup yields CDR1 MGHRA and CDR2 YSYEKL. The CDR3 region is CASSPRTGSSRETQYF. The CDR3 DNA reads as TGCGCCAGCAGCCCTAGGACAGGGTCGTCGCGAGAGACCCAGTACTTC.

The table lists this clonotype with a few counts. For the CDR3, the DNA is TGTGCCTGGAGTGTACTGTCGGGACAGGGACACTCACCCCTCCACTTT. This gives the protein CAWSVLSGQGHSPLHF. V and J are TRBV30 and TRBJ1-6; 9 bases map to TRBD1. This CDR3 has 16 residues. Unmatched junction bases numbered 10, after V lost 0 bases and J lost 10 bases. The germline V gene encodes CDR1 GTSNPN and CDR2 SVGIG (reference sequence).

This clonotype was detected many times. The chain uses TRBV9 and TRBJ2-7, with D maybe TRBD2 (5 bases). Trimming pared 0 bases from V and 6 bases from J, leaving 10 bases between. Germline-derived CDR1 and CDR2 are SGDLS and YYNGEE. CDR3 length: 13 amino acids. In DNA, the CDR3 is TGTGCCAGCAGCGTAGGGAGTGGGAGCGAGCAGTACTTC. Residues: CASSVGSGSEQYF.